The 20 T cell receptor beta chains presented below share a single source sample, sequenced in a study of T cell responses to AZD1222 COVID-19 vaccine. Repertoires were generated with immunoSEQ multiplex PCR, while TCRdb's copy carries only in-frame clones and drops some. This sample has 100,000 to 120,000 clones, with approximately 90% found just once. The starting material was peripheral blood, obtained on day 0 of MenACWY control vaccination. The receptors originated from an adult in good health.

This clone was recorded once. The rearrangement uses TRBV6-5 and TRBJ1-6; no reliable D call. The germline V and J ends were trimmed by 3 bases and 8 bases, with 14 bases remaining between them. This CDR3 contains 15 residues. The germline V gene encodes CDR1 MNHEY and CDR2 SVGAGI. DNA for the CDR3: TGTGCCAGCAGTTATAGTCCAACGTTGGATTCACCCCTCCACTTT. Protein product: CASSYSPTLDSPLHF.

The gene calls are TRBV18 and TRBJ1-5, with D possibly being TRBD1 (6 bases). Germline lookup yields CDR1 KGHSH and CDR2 LQKENI. Trimming stripped 3 bases from V and 1 base from J, with 10 bases between. This CDR3 has 15 residues. This CDR3 is CASSPIGQSNQPQHF. In nucleotides, the CDR3 is TGTGCCAGCTCACCGATCGGACAGAGCAATCAGCCCCAGCATTTT. Combining the CDR3 with reference TRBV18 and TRBJ1-5 gives the whole variable domain NAGVMQNPRHLVRRRGQEARLRCSPMKGHSHVYWYRQLPEEGLKFMVYLQKENIIDESGMPKERFSAEFPKEGPSILRIQQVVRGDSAAYFCASSPIGQSNQPQHFGDGTRLSIL.

The CDR3 reads CASSSSLVAVNTGELFF. CDR3 nucleotides: TGTGCCAGCAGCTCCTCCTTGGTGGCGGTAAACACCGGGGAGCTGTTTTTT. This chain uses TRBV7-2 with TRBJ2-2; no reliable D call. CDR1 SGHTA and CDR2 FQGNSA come from the germline V gene. The CDR3 runs 17 residues. The V end lost 4 bases, the J end lost 2 bases, and 17 bases lay between the germline ends.

This chain connects TRBV18 to TRBJ2-7, with D uncertain. CDR1 KGHSH and CDR2 LQKENI come from the germline V gene. The CDR3 is 11 amino acids. Trimming cost V 2 bases and J 4 bases, with 3 bases left between them. CDR3 bases: TGTGCCAGCTCACCAGGTTACGAGCAGTACTTC. This translates into CASSPGYEQYF.

The gene calls are TRBV28 and TRBJ2-7; 9 positions match TRBD1. Germline V lookup: CDR1 MDHEN, CDR2 SYDVKM. The CDR3 has 14 amino acids. J gave up 4 bases and V 5 bases, and 6 bases lay outside the gene matches. The DNA for the CDR3 is TGTGCCAGCAGTCCCGGGACAGGGACGTACGAGCAGTACTTC. Translated: CASSPGTGTYEQYF.

The chain couples TRBV7-2 to TRBJ1-1, with D unresolved. V lost 5 bases and J 6 bases, leaving 13 bases between the germline ends. CDR1 and CDR2 (germline): SGHTA, FQGNSA. The CDR3 is 13 amino acids. In DNA, the CDR3 is TGTGCCAGCAGCCCTAGAACCCGGCCTGAAGCTTTCTTT. This encodes CASSPRTRPEAFF.

This clone was seen more than once but under ten times. V and J are TRBV5-4 and TRBJ2-3; D call uncertain. V was pared by 4 bases and J by 4 bases, with 10 bases between. CDR1 is SGHNT, CDR2 YYREEE, per germline (reference sequence). CDR3 length: 13 residues. The CDR3 sequence: CASSMLEADTQYF. The CDR3 DNA reads TGTGCCAGCAGCATGCTAGAGGCAGATACGCAGTATTTT. Filled out from reference TRBV5-4 and TRBJ2-3, the complete variable domain reads ETGVTQSPTHLIKTRGQQVTLRCSSQSGHNTVSWYQQALGQGPQFIFQYYREEENGRGNFPPRFSGLQFPNYSSELNVNALELDDSALYLCASSMLEADTQYFGPGTRLTVL.

The rearrangement uses TRBV2 and TRBJ2-5; D assignment may be TRBD1 or TRBD2 (5 bases each). This CDR3 spans 16 amino acids. V shed 2 bases and J shed 5 bases, with 18 bases lying between them. Germline loops: CDR1 SNHLY, CDR2 FYNNEI. CDR3 sequence (DNA): TGTGCCAGCAGTGAATGGGGACCCTCCCCATCCGAGACCCAGTACTTC. The encoded protein is CASSEWGPSPSETQYF.

The V and J genes are TRBV29-1 and TRBJ1-1, with D hard to call. Germline V lookup: CDR1 SQVTM, CDR2 ANQGSEA. The CDR3 is 10 amino acids. Trimming stripped 7 bases from V and 2 bases from J, with 5 bases between. The chain's CDR3 is CSGGNTEAFF. As DNA, the CDR3 is TGCAGCGGTGGTAACACTGAAGCTTTCTTT.

The table lists this clone with a few counts. The rearrangement uses TRBV6-5 and TRBJ2-1; a possible D gene is TRBD1 (5 bases). Between the trimmed V and J ends, which lost 5 bases and 2 bases, there was a span of 16 bases. This CDR3 is built from 16 residues. CDR1 and CDR2 from the germline V gene are MNHEY and SVGAGI. CDR3 DNA sequence: TGTGCCAGCAGTCACTGGACACCCAACCCCTACAATGAGCAGTTCTTC. Amino acid sequence: CASSHWTPNPYNEQFF.

The chain combines TRBV18 with TRBJ1-1; 8 nucleotides align to TRBD1. Germline trimming cut 3 bases from V and 0 bases from J; bases unmatched to any gene: 3. Germline loops: CDR1 KGHSH, CDR2 LQKENI. CDR3 size: 15 residues. Written as DNA, the CDR3 is TGTGCCAGCTCACCGACAGGGGAATTGAACACTGAAGCTTTCTTT. It specifies CASSPTGELNTEAFF. Supplemented by reference TRBV18 and TRBJ1-1, the full variable domain reads NAGVMQNPRHLVRRRGQEARLRCSPMKGHSHVYWYRQLPEEGLKFMVYLQKENIIDESGMPKERFSAEFPKEGPSILRIQQVVRGDSAAYFCASSPTGELNTEAFFGQGTRLTVV.

The chain carries TRBV7-3 and TRBJ2-7, with D possibly TRBD1 on 5 matching bases. With 10 bases removed from V and 2 bases from J, the gap between germline ends came to 18 bases. The CDR3 is 14 residues long. Germline CDR1 SGHTA, CDR2 FQGTGA. The CDR3 region has the DNA TGTGCCACCTCACCAGACAGCGTTACCTACGAGCAGTACTTC. Translated: CATSPDSVTYEQYF.

This chain connects TRBV7-9 to TRBJ1-5; a weak D match, TRBD1 (6 bases). The CDR3 has 14 amino acids. Trimming pared 6 bases from V and 3 bases from J, leaving 12 bases between. Germline CDR1 SEHNR, CDR2 FQNEAQ (reference sequence). The CDR3 loop is CASSPGQNNQPQHF. As DNA, the CDR3 is TGTGCCAGCAGTCCAGGACAGAACAATCAGCCCCAGCATTTT.

The rearrangement uses TRBV25-1 and TRBJ2-1, with TRBD2 matching 8 bases. J gave up 0 bases and V 1 base, and 2 bases lay outside the gene matches. This CDR3 comprises 16 residues. In germline, CDR1 is MGHDK, CDR2 SYGVNS. The CDR3 nucleotides are TGTGCCAGCAGTGAATCGGGGGGGGCCTCCTACAATGAGCAGTTCTTC. As protein: CASSESGGASYNEQFF.

This clone came up a few times. The J gene is TRBJ2-5, the V gene TRBV11-2; TRBD2 is a possible D gene (6 bases). Trimming removed 5 bases from V and 3 bases from J, with 10 bases in between. The CDR3 is 13 amino acids. Germline V CDR1 and CDR2: SGHAT, FQNNGV. In DNA, the CDR3 is TGTGCCAGCAGCCGGGACTCGGAAGAGACCCAGTACTTC. Its protein product is CASSRDSEETQYF.

The CDR3 nucleotides are TGTGCCAGCAGTTACCGGGATCACCGGTTCTTC. Amino acids: CASSYRDHRFF. This rearrangement joins TRBV6-5 to TRBJ2-1; the D gene is possibly TRBD2 (5 bases). Per the germline V gene, CDR1 is MNHEY and CDR2 is SVGAGI. This CDR3 spans 11 amino acids. Trimming cost V 2 bases and J 15 bases, with 11 bases left between them.

The rearrangement uses TRBV5-1 and TRBJ2-3; D may be TRBD1 or TRBD2 (5 bases each). V was shortened by 4 bases and J by 5 bases, with 11 bases between the two germline ends. The CDR3 runs to 13 residues. CDR1 and CDR2 (germline): SGHRS, YFSETQ. Here the CDR3 DNA reads TGCGCCAGCAGCGCCAAGAGGGGAGATACGCAGTATTTT. Protein sequence: CASSAKRGDTQYF. The full variable domain, with the rest looked up from reference TRBV5-1 and TRBJ2-3, is KAGVTQTPRYLIKTRGQQVTLSCSPISGHRSVSWYQQTPGQGLQFLFEYFSETQRNKGNFPGRFSGRQFSNSRSEMNVSTLELGDSALYLCASSAKRGDTQYFGPGTRLTVL.

The chain links TRBV30 to TRBJ2-7; D tentatively reads TRBD1 or TRBD2 (5 bases each). V was cut by 2 bases and J by 6 bases, with 14 bases left in between. The length of the CDR3 is 13 residues. Germline loops: CDR1 GTSNPN, CDR2 SVGIG (reference sequence). The CDR3 reads CAWSTYPGAEQYF. CDR3 bases: TGTGCCTGGAGTACCTACCCCGGGGCCGAGCAGTACTTC.

The gene calls are TRBV18 and TRBJ2-7; D uncertain. The CDR3 covers 13 residues. V lost 2 bases, J lost 3 bases, and 8 bases lay in between. Germline V CDR1 and CDR2: KGHSH, LQKENI. CDR3 amino acids: CASSPGTNYEQYF. As DNA, the CDR3 is TGTGCCAGCTCACCAGGTACTAACTACGAGCAGTACTTC.

The chain couples TRBV5-1 to TRBJ2-1; D ambiguous. CDR1 is SGHRS, CDR2 YFSETQ, per germline. This CDR3 has 13 residues. V shed 2 bases and J shed 6 bases, with 9 bases lying between them. The CDR3 region is CASSFKVGNEQFF. Here the CDR3 DNA reads TGCGCCAGCAGCTTCAAGGTCGGCAATGAGCAGTTCTTC.